This T cell receptor beta chain came from a study of identical twins. General study points: Within cord blood, abundant beta clonotypes carried fewer insertions, but memory repertoires showed no such trend. These conclusions were based on statistical analysis (cross-sectional, not following the same donors).

Per germline, CDR1 MNHEY and CDR2 SMNVEV (reference sequence). The CDR3 has 16 amino acids. V shed 6 bases and J 5 bases; nucleotides not matched to a gene: 10. Healthy Caucasians provided all donations. This clonotype was observed a few times. Its antigen is currently unknown. Unique molecular identifiers were present on the cDNA, and a universal primer site came from template switching. TCRdb re-derived calls from the 5' RACE reads in MiXCR, one entry per CDR3 protein. Of 550,000 to 800,000 distinct CDR3 sequences listed, roughly 6.6% are singletons. Another study also made use of these data, one on yellow fever vaccine responses in identical twins.

The sequence derives from a woman aged 18-29 years in good health. The chain links TRBV27 to TRBJ2-2, with 9 nucleotides matching TRBD1. Sequencing was done on a sample of PBMCs. The CDR3 coding sequence is TGTGCCAGCAGGGAATTCCGGGACAGGGTGACCGGGGAGCTGTTTTTT. Its translation is CASREFRDRVTGELFF.